This TCR beta chain was identified during a study of spatial heterogeneity in lung cancer. Trimming cost V 6 bases and J 0 bases, with 15 bases left between them. CDR1 MNHEY and CDR2 SMNVEV come from the germline V gene (reference sequence). This CDR3 spans 16 amino acids. Overall study results and limits: Beta chains had an estimated 13% coverage of tumor T cells, and alpha chains had around 7.2%. Expanded intratumoral alpha and beta TCR counts tracked tumor mutation counts.

In this sample, this clonotype is medium-sized (0.01 to 0.1%). Its antigen remains unidentified. With the library built for alpha chains, this beta chain is off target and its frequency is not meaningful. Every individual TCR cDNA molecule carried its own unique molecular identifier, which allowed correction of PCR and sequencing errors. Each CDR3 protein is one row after TCRdb ran MiXCR on the 5' RACE reads. The sample consists of 9,500 to 12,000 distinct CDR3 sequences, around 8.3% of them appearing once. Sample time point: sample taken at primary tumor resection. Untreated early-stage non-small cell lung cancer patients, over 55 in total, were the donors. Whole RNA, isolated from tumor, nontumor lung or frozen PBMC, was sequenced without prior sorting.

Sequencing used lung tumor tissue, obtained at surgery. The chain recombines TRBV27 with TRBJ1-5; D may be TRBD1 (6 bases). The origin of this receptor is a female donor with early-stage non-small cell lung cancer. This CDR3 is CASSLDSSSSNQPQHF. The CDR3 DNA sequence: TGTGCCAGCAGCCTGGACAGCAGTAGTAGCAATCAGCCCCAGCATTTT.